The 5 T cell receptor beta chains listed next were all sequenced from one sample in a study of cytomegalovirus exposure and HLA in healthy donors (dated by TCRdb to the late 2010s). The library came from the immunoSEQ multiplex PCR assay. The multiplex PCR relied on a mix of 60 forward primers for TCR Vbeta segments and 13 reverse primers for TCR Jbeta segments. This is the immuneACCESS table as TCRdb keeps it, with only in-frame sequences that have V and J called. A part of the clones is gone; compared with another copy, unresolved V genes explain less than half, and the rest is unexplained. The sample records some 200,000 clones, about 81% of which are singletons. About 0.8% of the sample comes from the top ten. Specimen: PBMCs. These receptors all stem from a woman between 18 and 30 years old in good health and CMV-seronegative.

This clone was detected once. The V and J genes are TRBV7-2 and TRBJ2-7, with 10 positions matching TRBD2. Looked up from germline, CDR1 is SGHTA and CDR2 is FQGNSA. CDR3 length: 16 residues. V gave up 1 base and J gave up 1 base; unmatched junction bases: 4. Here the CDR3 reads CASSLVISGGSYEQYF. CDR3 nucleotide sequence: TGTGCCAGCAGCTTAGTTATTAGCGGGGGGTCCTACGAGCAGTACTTC.

The chain links TRBV9 to TRBJ2-5; D call uncertain. The DNA matches TRBJ2-7 better at its end, which makes the J call doubtful. The CDR3 has 13 residues. Germline values: CDR1 SGDLS, CDR2 YYNGEE. CDR3 loop: CASSGGNSYEQYF. CDR3 DNA: TGTGCCAGCAGCGGAGGAAATTCCTACGAGCAGTACTTC.

This chain connects TRBV2 to TRBJ1-3; the match to TRBD1 covers 8 bases. The germline V gene has CDR1 SNHLY and CDR2 FYNNEI. V shed 4 bases, J shed 2 bases, and the junction held 4 bases outside the gene matches. The CDR3 totals 15 residues. Here the CDR3 reads CASSVQGGPGNTIYF. In DNA, the CDR3 is TGTGCCAGCAGTGTACAGGGGGGGCCTGGAAACACCATATATTTT.

This clone appeared once. The chain links TRBV6-6 to TRBJ1-2; TRBD1 is a possible D gene (5 bases). Trimming took 0 bases from V and 5 from J, leaving 13 bases between them. The CDR3 has 15 residues. Germline CDR1 MNHNY, CDR2 SVGAGI (reference sequence). The CDR3 here is CASSYSKQGQYGYTF. CDR3 DNA: TGTGCCAGCAGTTACTCGAAGCAGGGCCAGTATGGCTACACCTTC.

The chain has TRBV7-2 and TRBJ2-7; perhaps TRBD2 as D (6 bases). V lost 5 bases, J lost 12 bases, and 20 bases lay in between. This CDR3 spans 13 amino acids. Germline-derived CDR1 and CDR2 are SGHTA and FQGNSA. This chain's CDR3 is CASSPGVGDAWYF. The CDR3 DNA is TGTGCCAGCAGCCCGGGGGTGGGAGACGCTTGGTACTTC.